Following are 14 T cell receptor beta chains from one sample sequenced in a study of CD8+ T cells in alopecia areata. RNA extraction and reverse transcription yielded cDNA as sequencing template. The data were produced by immunoSEQ multiplex PCR, yet TCRdb's version contains in-frame clones alone and is incomplete. The repertoire holds roughly 150,000 clones, with over 80% as singletons. The sample consisted of CD8+ T cells sorted from blood, taken at week 0. The receptors were sampled from a human donor with alopecia areata.

The chain has TRBV29-1 and TRBJ2-7; 7 bases align to TRBD2. This CDR3 has 16 amino acids. V dropped 1 base and J dropped 3; count of bases not matched to a gene: 12. Germline lookup yields CDR1 SQVTM and CDR2 ANQGSEA. CDR3 region: CSVEAVLAGTLYEQYF. The DNA for the CDR3 is TGCAGCGTTGAAGCGGTATTAGCGGGCACTCTCTACGAGCAGTACTTC.

The chain couples TRBV15 to TRBJ2-2; 9 nucleotides align to TRBD1. The germline V gene has CDR1 LNHNV and CDR2 YYDKDF (reference sequence). This CDR3 is 15 amino acids long. Trimming took 6 bases from V and 1 from J; bases not matched to a gene: 3. The DNA for the CDR3 is TGTGCCACCAGTACGGGACAGGGGAACACCGGGGAGCTGTTTTTT. Protein sequence: CATSTGQGNTGELFF.

The rearrangement links TRBV7-8 to TRBJ1-2, with D unclear. Germline CDR1 reads SGHVS; CDR2 reads FQNEAQ. The CDR3 has 13 residues. Trimming took off 3 bases at V and 0 bases at J, with 5 bases between the two ends. CDR3 residues: CASSFTANYGYTF. The CDR3, as DNA: TGTGCCAGCAGCTTCACAGCTAACTATGGCTACACCTTC.

This rearrangement joins TRBV9 to TRBJ2-3; a possible D gene is TRBD2 (6 bases). V shed 4 bases and J shed 4 bases, with 10 bases lying between them. This CDR3 region has 13 residues. From germline, CDR1 is SGDLS and CDR2 YYNGEE. CDR3 sequence: CASSSGGSDTQYF. As DNA, the CDR3 is TGTGCCAGCAGCTCCGGGGGTTCAGATACGCAGTATTTT.

This chain connects TRBV6-4 to TRBJ2-7, with D hard to call. V lost 6 bases, J lost 6 bases, and 18 bases lay in between. The CDR3 length is 14 residues. Germline values: CDR1 MRHNA, CDR2 SNTAGT. Written as DNA, the CDR3 is TGTGCCAGCAGCCAAACTGGAGTCCGAGGCGAGCAGTACTTC. Translated, it gives CASSQTGVRGEQYF.

The V call is TRBV5-4, the J call TRBJ2-7; D uncertain. This CDR3 is 12 amino acids long. Germline CDR1 and CDR2: SGHNT and YYREEE (reference sequence). The V end was cut by 5 bases, the J end by 1 base, with 7 bases between. The CDR3 DNA is TGTGCCAGCAGGGCCGATTCCTACGAGCAGTACTTC. This translates into CASRADSYEQYF.

This rearrangement joins TRBV4-1 to TRBJ2-1; 9 bases are a match to TRBD2. The length of the CDR3 is 15 residues. CDR1 is MGHRA and CDR2 is YSYEKL in the germline V gene. Trimming removed 1 base from V and 7 bases from J; junction bases left unmatched: 5. The DNA for the CDR3 is TGCGCCAGCAGCCAAGCCGGCGGGAGGGCGAATGAGCAGTTCTTC. Its protein is CASSQAGGRANEQFF.

This chain uses TRBV11-2 with TRBJ2-7; D may be TRBD1 or TRBD2 (5 bases each). In germline, CDR1 is SGHAT, CDR2 FQNNGV. This CDR3 is 16 amino acids long. V gave up 4 bases and J gave up 1 base, with 17 bases separating them. CDR3 sequence: CASSSSEGPQSYEQYF. DNA for the CDR3: TGTGCCAGCAGCTCCTCCGAGGGGCCCCAGTCCTACGAGCAGTACTTC.

The chain combines TRBV7-2 with TRBJ2-3; no definite D call. The V end lost 1 base, the J end lost 3 bases, and 17 bases lay between the germline ends. CDR1 is SGHTA, CDR2 FQGNSA, per germline. This CDR3 comprises 17 residues. The CDR3 DNA follows: TGTGCCAGCAGCTTAGAAATACGGGCTACCATTACAGATACGCAGTATTTT. Encoded protein: CASSLEIRATITDTQYF.

The gene calls are TRBV19 and TRBJ2-7, with a tentative D call TRBD1 (5 bases). Germline loops: CDR1 LNHDA, CDR2 SQIVND (reference sequence). V dropped 6 bases and J dropped 5 bases, with 17 bases sitting between them. The CDR3 is made up of 14 amino acids. The DNA for the CDR3 is TGTGCCAGTAGCGTGGGGCTGGGTTCCAACGAGCAGTACTTC. Residues: CASSVGLGSNEQYF.

J is TRBJ2-1 and V is TRBV9, with D possibly TRBD2 on 5 matching bases. Germline V lookup: CDR1 SGDLS, CDR2 YYNGEE. This CDR3 has 15 amino acids. V lost 0 bases, J lost 6 bases, and 13 bases lay in between. CDR3 nucleotides: TGTGCCAGCAGCGTAGGACCCGGGGTGAGCAATGAGCAGTTCTTC. Translated: CASSVGPGVSNEQFF.

The rearrangement uses TRBV4-1 and TRBJ2-7; either TRBD1 or TRBD2 may supply D (6 bases each). Germline CDR1 and CDR2: MGHRA and YSYEKL. The V end lost 1 base, the J end lost 2 bases, and 15 bases lay between the germline ends. The length of the CDR3 is 16 residues. The CDR3 reads CASSQVEGGSTYEQYF. The CDR3 bases are TGCGCCAGCAGCCAAGTAGAGGGGGGATCAACCTACGAGCAGTACTTC.

To note about this clone: Mismatch with germline at one junction end may stem from a read error. The chain is built from TRBV4-1 and TRBJ1-2, with 9 bases aligning to TRBD1. The germline gives CDR1 MGHRA, CDR2 YSYEKL. The CDR3 contains 14 residues. The CDR3 nucleotides read TGCGCCAGCAGCCACCTGGGACAGGGACCTGTCGCCGCCTTC. It yields the protein CASSHLGQGPVAAF.

V is TRBV27 and J is TRBJ2-7; D gene ambiguous. Trimming removed 3 bases at V and 5 bases at J, with 14 bases between. Germline values: CDR1 MNHEY, CDR2 SMNVEV (reference sequence). The CDR3 is made up of 14 amino acids. The CDR3 nucleotides read TGTGCCAGCAGTTTTAACCCAGCCCGGGACGAGCAGTACTTC. Translation: CASSFNPARDEQYF.